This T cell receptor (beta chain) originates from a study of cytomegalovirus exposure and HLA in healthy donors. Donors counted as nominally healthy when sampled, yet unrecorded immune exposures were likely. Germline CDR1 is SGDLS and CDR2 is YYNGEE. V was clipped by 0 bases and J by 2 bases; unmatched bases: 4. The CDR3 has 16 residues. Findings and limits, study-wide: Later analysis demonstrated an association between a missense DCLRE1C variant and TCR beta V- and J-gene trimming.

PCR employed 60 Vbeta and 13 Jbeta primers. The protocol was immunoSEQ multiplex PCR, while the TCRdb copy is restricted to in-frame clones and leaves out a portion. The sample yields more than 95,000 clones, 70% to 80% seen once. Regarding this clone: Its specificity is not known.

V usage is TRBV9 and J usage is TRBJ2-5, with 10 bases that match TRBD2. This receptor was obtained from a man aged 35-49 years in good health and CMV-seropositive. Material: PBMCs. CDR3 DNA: TGTGCCAGCAGCGTAGAGGAAGCGGGAGGGCAAGAGACCCAGTACTTC. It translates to CASSVEEAGGQETQYF.